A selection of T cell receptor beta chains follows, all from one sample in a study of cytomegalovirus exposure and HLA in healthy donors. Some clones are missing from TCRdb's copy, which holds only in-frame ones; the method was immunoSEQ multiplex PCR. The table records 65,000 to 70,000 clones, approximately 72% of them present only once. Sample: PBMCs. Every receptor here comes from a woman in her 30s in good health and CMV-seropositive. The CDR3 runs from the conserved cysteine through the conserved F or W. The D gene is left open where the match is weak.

cdr3_nt: TGTGCCAGTGTGGGCGTAGGTATTAACAATCAGCCCCAGCATTTT
cdr3_aa: CASVGVGINNQPQHF
v_call: TRBV19
d_call: .
j_call: TRBJ1-5

cdr3_nt: TGTGCCATCAGTGAATTTTCCCCGGGGGGAGGGGCCAACTATGGCTACACCTTC
cdr3_aa: CAISEFSPGGGANYGYTF
v_call: TRBV10-3
d_call: .
j_call: TRBJ1-2

cdr3_nt: TGTGCCTGGAGTGTACGGCTAGCGGTCTACGAGCAGTACTTC
cdr3_aa: CAWSVRLAVYEQYF
v_call: TRBV30
d_call: TRBD2
j_call: TRBJ2-7

cdr3_nt: .
cdr3_aa: CASSKDTVGRGSSYNEQFF
v_call: TRBV21-1
d_call: .
j_call: TRBJ2-1

cdr3_nt: TGTGCCAGCAGCTTTGGGGAAAGAGGGAATCAGCCCCAGCATTTT
cdr3_aa: CASSFGERGNQPQHF
v_call: TRBV5-8
d_call: .
j_call: TRBJ1-5

cdr3_nt: TGTGCCAGCAGCTCAGTGGGGGGTGGGCTTTGGGATGAGCAGTTCTTC
cdr3_aa: CASSSVGGGLWDEQFF
v_call: TRBV9
d_call: .
j_call: TRBJ2-1

cdr3_nt: TGTGCCAGCCGACGACTAGCGGGAGGTTACGAGCAGTACTTC
cdr3_aa: CASRRLAGGYEQYF
v_call: TRBV11-2
d_call: TRBD2
j_call: TRBJ2-7

cdr3_nt: TGCGCCAGCAGCTTGGCCGGGAACACCGGGGAGCTGTTTTTT
cdr3_aa: CASSLAGNTGELFF
v_call: TRBV5-1
d_call: .
j_call: TRBJ2-2

cdr3_nt: TGTGCCAGCGTGGGGGACTTACACTACAATGAGCAGTTCTTC
cdr3_aa: CASVGDLHYNEQFF
v_call: TRBV5-4
d_call: .
j_call: TRBJ2-1

cdr3_nt: TGTGCCAGCAGCCGACTCCGGGGGGGAGTACCCACAGATACGCAGTATTTT
cdr3_aa: CASSRLRGGVPTDTQYF
v_call: TRBV4-2
d_call: TRBD2
j_call: TRBJ2-3

cdr3_nt: TGTGCCAGCAGCTACCCGGGACAGTTCTTC
cdr3_aa: CASSYPGQFF
v_call: TRBV7-2
d_call: .
j_call: TRBJ2-1

cdr3_nt: TGTGCCAGCAGTCCCCAAGGCGGGACCTCCTACGAGCAGTACTTC
cdr3_aa: CASSPQGGTSYEQYF
v_call: TRBV27
d_call: .
j_call: TRBJ2-7

cdr3_nt: TGCGCCAGCAGCTCTAATAGCGGGAGGGGAAATGAGCAGTTCTTC
cdr3_aa: CASSSNSGRGNEQFF
v_call: TRBV5-1
d_call: TRBD2
j_call: TRBJ2-1

cdr3_nt: TGTGCCAGCAGCCTCACAGCGGGAGGGCAGGGGGGAACCCAGTACTTC
cdr3_aa: CASSLTAGGQGGTQYF
v_call: TRBV7-2
d_call: TRBD2
j_call: TRBJ2-5

cdr3_nt: TGTGCCAGCACCCGGGGTAGCGGGAGGGGTGAGACCCAGTACTTC
cdr3_aa: CASTRGSGRGETQYF
v_call: TRBV27
d_call: TRBD2
j_call: TRBJ2-5

cdr3_nt: TGTGCCAGTAGTATCCGGGACAGGGACGGCTACACCTTC
cdr3_aa: CASSIRDRDGYTF
v_call: TRBV19
d_call: TRBD1
j_call: TRBJ1-2